This T cell receptor beta chain was captured by sequencing in a study of T cells in Graves' hyperthyroidism and ophthalmopathy. Per germline, CDR1 SGHTA and CDR2 FQGNSA. Trimming removed 0 bases from V and 7 bases from J; junction bases left unmatched: 12. This CDR3 region has 17 residues. Researchers took RNA transcripts and amplified the TCR beta CDR3 regions from them. A set of HTBI primers served as the primers for a first-round RT-PCR of the TCR CDR3. TCRdb used MiXCR to reprocess the multiplex PCR reads, holding one entry per CDR3 protein. Among about 700,000 distinct CDR3 sequences listed, around 15% were seen once. This clonotype was recorded at least ten times.

The chain links TRBV7-2 to TRBJ2-1, with TRBD2 matching 7 bases. The receptor comes from a woman aged 18-30 years with Graves' hyperthyroidism. Sequenced: blood. CDR3 coding DNA: TGTGCCAGCAGCTTAGCCTTTGGGGGGAGGGCCCGTAATGAGCAGTTCTTC. It is translated as CASSLAFGGRARNEQFF. The whole variable domain, remainder taken from reference TRBV7-2 and TRBJ2-1, is GAGVSQSPSNKVTEKGKDVELRCDPISGHTALYWYRQSLGQGLEFLIYFQGNSAPDKSGLPSDRFSAERTGGSVSTLTIQRTQQEDSAVYLCASSLAFGGRARNEQFFGPGTRLTVL.